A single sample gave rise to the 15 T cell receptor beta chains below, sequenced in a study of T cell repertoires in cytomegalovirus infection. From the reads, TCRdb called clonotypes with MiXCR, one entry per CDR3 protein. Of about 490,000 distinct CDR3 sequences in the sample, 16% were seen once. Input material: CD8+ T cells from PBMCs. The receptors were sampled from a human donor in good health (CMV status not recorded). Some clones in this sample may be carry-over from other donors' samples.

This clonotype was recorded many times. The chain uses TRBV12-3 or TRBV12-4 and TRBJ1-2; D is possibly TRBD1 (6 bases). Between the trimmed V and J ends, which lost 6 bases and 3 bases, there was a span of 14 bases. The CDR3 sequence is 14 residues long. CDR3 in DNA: TGTGCCAGCAGCATGCCGGGACAAGACTATGGCTACACCTTC. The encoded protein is CASSMPGQDYGYTF.

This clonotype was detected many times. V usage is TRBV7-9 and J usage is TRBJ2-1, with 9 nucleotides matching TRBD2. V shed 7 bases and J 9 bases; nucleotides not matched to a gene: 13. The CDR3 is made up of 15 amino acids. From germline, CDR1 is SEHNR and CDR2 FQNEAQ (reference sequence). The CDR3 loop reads CASTPPASGNGEQFF. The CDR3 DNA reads TGTGCCAGCACCCCCCCGGCTAGCGGGAACGGTGAGCAGTTCTTC.

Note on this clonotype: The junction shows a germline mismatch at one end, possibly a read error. The CDR3 nucleotides are TGTGCAAGCAGCTTATTCCAGTTGGCTGAAAAACTGTTTTTT. The encoded protein is CASSLFQLAEKLFF. The chain joins TRBV7-6 to TRBJ1-4; the D is unclear. CDR3 length: 14 residues. The germline gives CDR1 SGHVS, CDR2 FNYEAQ.

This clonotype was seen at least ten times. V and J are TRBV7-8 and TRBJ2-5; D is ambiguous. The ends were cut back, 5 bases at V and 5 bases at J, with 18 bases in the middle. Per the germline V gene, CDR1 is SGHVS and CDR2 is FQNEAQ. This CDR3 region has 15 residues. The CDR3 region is CASSPPYGPRETQYF. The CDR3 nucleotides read TGTGCCAGCAGCCCCCCTTACGGCCCGAGGGAGACCCAGTACTTC. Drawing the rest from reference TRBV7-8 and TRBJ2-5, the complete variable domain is GAGVSQSPRYKVAKRGQDVALRCDPISGHVSLFWYQQALGQGPEFLTYFQNEAQLDKSGLPSDRFFAERPEGSVSTLKIQRTQQEDSAVYLCASSPPYGPRETQYFGPGTRLLVL.

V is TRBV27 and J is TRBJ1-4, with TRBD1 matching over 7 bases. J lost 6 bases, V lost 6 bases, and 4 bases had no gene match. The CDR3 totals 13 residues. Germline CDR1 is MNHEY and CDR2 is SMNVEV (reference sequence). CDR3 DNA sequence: TGTGCCAGCAGGCGCCAGGGGGATGAAAAACTGTTTTTT. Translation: CASRRQGDEKLFF.

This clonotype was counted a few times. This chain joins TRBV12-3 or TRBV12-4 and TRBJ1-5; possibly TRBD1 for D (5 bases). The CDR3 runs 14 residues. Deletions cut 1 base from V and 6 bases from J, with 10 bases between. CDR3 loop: CASSLVGASQPQHF. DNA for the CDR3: TGTGCCAGCAGTTTAGTAGGGGCAAGTCAGCCCCAGCATTTT.

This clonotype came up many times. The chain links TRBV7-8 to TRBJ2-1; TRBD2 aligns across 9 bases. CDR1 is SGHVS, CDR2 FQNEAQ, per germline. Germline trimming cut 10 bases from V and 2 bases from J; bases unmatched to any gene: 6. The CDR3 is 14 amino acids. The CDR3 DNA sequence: TGTGCCATCGCTAGCGGGATCACCTACAATGAGCAGTTCTTC. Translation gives CAIASGITYNEQFF.

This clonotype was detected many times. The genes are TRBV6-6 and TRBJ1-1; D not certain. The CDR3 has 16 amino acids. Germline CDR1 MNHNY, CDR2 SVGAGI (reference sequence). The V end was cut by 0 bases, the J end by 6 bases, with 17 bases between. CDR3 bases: TGTGCCAGCAGTTACTCGATTTTCCTGGAGAGCCCTGAAGCTTTCTTT. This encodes CASSYSIFLESPEAFF.

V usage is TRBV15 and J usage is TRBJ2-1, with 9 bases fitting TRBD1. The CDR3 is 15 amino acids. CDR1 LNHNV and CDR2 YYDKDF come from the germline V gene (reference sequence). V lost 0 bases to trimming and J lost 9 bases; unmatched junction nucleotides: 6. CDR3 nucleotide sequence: TGTGCCACCAGCAGAGATAGGACAGGGGTACCTGAGCAGTTCTTC. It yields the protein CATSRDRTGVPEQFF.

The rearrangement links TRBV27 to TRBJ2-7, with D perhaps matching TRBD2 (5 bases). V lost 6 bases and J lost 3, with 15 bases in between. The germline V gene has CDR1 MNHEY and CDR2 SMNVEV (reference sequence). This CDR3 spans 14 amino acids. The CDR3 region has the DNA TGTGCCAGCAGCCCGAGACTACTTGACTACGAGCAGTACTTC. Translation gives CASSPRLLDYEQYF.

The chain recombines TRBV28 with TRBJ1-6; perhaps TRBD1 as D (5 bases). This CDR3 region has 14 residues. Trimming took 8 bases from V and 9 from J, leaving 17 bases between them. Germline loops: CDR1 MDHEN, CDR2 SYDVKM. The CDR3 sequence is CASGPAKTGSPLHF. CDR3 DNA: TGTGCCAGCGGGCCGGCTAAAACAGGTTCACCCCTCCACTTT.

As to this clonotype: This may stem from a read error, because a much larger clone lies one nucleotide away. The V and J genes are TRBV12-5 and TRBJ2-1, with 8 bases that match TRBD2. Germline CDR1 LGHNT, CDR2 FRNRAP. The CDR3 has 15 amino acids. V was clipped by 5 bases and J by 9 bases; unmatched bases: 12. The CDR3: CASGPSGGVRGEQFF. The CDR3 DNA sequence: TGTGCTAGTGGTCCCTCGGGAGGGGTTAGGGGTGAGCAGTTCTTC. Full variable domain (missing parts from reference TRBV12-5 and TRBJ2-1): DARVTQTPRHKVTEMGQEVTMRCQPILGHNTVFWYRQTMMQGLELLAYFRNRAPLDDSGMPKDRFSAEMPDATLATLKIQPSEPRDSAVYFCASGPSGGVRGEQFFGPGTRLTVL.

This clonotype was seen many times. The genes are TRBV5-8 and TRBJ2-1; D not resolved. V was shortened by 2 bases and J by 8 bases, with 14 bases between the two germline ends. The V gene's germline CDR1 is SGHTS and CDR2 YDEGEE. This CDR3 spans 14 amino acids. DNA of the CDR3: TGTGCCAGCAGCTTAAACCCCAGCCGGGATGAGCAGTTCTTC. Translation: CASSLNPSRDEQFF.

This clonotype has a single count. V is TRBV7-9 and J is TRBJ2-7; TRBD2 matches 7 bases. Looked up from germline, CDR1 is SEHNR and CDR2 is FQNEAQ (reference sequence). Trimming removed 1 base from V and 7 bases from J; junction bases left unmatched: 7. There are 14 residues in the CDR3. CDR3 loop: CASSLEGAAGEQYF. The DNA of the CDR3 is TGTGCCAGCAGCTTAGAGGGAGCAGCGGGGGAGCAGTACTTC. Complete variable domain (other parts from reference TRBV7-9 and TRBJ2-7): DTGVSQNPRHKITKRGQNVTFRCDPISEHNRLYWYRQTLGQGPEFLTYFQNEAQLEKSRLLSDRFSAERPKGSFSTLEIQRTEQGDSAMYLCASSLEGAAGEQYFGPGTRLTVT.

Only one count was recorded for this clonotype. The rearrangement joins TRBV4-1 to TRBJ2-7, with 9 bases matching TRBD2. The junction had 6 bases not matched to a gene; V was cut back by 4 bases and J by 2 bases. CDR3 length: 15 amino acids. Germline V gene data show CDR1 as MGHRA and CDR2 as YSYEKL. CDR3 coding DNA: TGCGCCAGCAGCCTTCGAGCGGGGGGTCCCTACGAGCAGTACTTC. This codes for CASSLRAGGPYEQYF.